This T cell receptor beta chain is from a study of OX40 agonist ivuxolimab in advanced cancers. As for this clone: What it recognizes is unknown.

Blood was sampled at baseline, cycle 4 day 1, and cycle 7 day 1. The CDR3 length is 16 residues. With V trimmed by 6 bases and J by 4 bases, 13 bases remained unmatched. The germline gives CDR1 MDHEN, CDR2 SYDVKM. Study-level findings and limits: Dosing at 0.1 to 3.0 mg/kg was accompanied by clonal expansion of CD4+ and CD8+ blood T cells by week 6.

Using immunoSEQ multiplex PCR, the repertoire was profiled, and TCRdb retains in-frame clones only, with some absent. The sample holds approximately 90,000 clones, about 90% seen once. Sequencing used CD4+ or CD8+ T cells sorted from blood, obtained in a trial of the OX40 agonist ivuxolimab. The chain has TRBV28 and TRBJ1-1; TRBD1 matches 8 bases. The sequence derives from an adult with an advanced solid tumor such as melanoma, head and neck, liver or kidney cancer. Here the CDR3 reads CASRPDRVSYGTEAFF. CDR3 in DNA: TGTGCCAGCAGACCGGACAGGGTCAGTTATGGCACTGAAGCTTTCTTT.